The rows below give T cell receptor beta chains drawn from one sample of a study of siplizumab effects on memory and regulatory T cells. TCRdb's copy holds only in-frame clones and misses some; the assay was immunoSEQ multiplex PCR. The sample holds 100,000 or so clones, roughly nine tenths seen once. The sequencing input was CD4+ T cells sorted from blood. These receptors came from a human donor in good health. The CDR3 runs from the conserved cysteine through the conserved F or W. The D gene is left open where the match is weak. Expanded clones get a size class; other rows say once, few or many, or leave the size out.

size,J,V,D,CDR3,DNA
-,TRBJ1-2,TRBV6-1,-,CASRPRTDGYTF,TGTGCCAGCAGGCCAAGGACTGATGGCTACACCTTC
-,TRBJ1-5,TRBV19,-,CASSIGDIRNQPQHF,TGTGCCAGTAGTATAGGGGACATCCGCAATCAGCCCCAGCATTTT
-,TRBJ1-1,TRBV5-1,-,CASSLDSSNTEAFF,TGCGCCAGCAGCTTGGACAGCTCCAACACTGAAGCTTTCTTT
-,TRBJ2-1,TRBV28,TRBD1,CASSTSGTGAVNEQFF,TGTGCCAGCAGTACCTCCGGGACAGGGGCGGTGAATGAGCAGTTCTTC
-,TRBJ2-1,TRBV12-5,TRBD2,CASGLVILAEGGYNEQFF,TGTGCTAGTGGTTTGGTAATCCTAGCGGAAGGTGGTTACAATGAGCAGTTCTTC
-,TRBJ2-5,TRBV4-2,-,CASSQGLAKETQYF,TGTGCCAGCAGCCAGGGCCTAGCGAAAGAGACCCAGTACTTC
-,TRBJ2-5,TRBV6-5,TRBD2,CASSSRTSLSPQYF,TGTGCCAGCAGTTCTAGGACTAGCTTGAGCCCCCAGTACTTC
-,TRBJ1-1,TRBV30,-,CAWSARRGYWEAFF,TGTGCCTGGAGTGCCCGGAGGGGGTATTGGGAAGCTTTCTTT
-,TRBJ2-3,TRBV19,-,CASSISLSGPTDTQYF,TGTGCCAGTAGTATCAGTCTCTCGGGGCCCACAGATACGCAGTATTTT
-,TRBJ2-7,TRBV18,-,CASSPGGGAYEQYF,TGTGCCAGCTCGCCAGGAGGGGGCGCTTACGAGCAGTACTTC
-,TRBJ2-2,TRBV6-4,-,CAARRASTYSGELFF,TGTGCCGCACGAAGGGCAAGCACGTACTCTGGGGAGCTGTTTTTT
-,TRBJ2-2,TRBV18,-,CASSPENWGDPGELFF,TGTGCCAGCTCACCTGAGAACTGGGGTGACCCCGGGGAGCTGTTTTTT
-,TRBJ1-5,TRBV28,-,CASSAHITGYQPQHF,TGTGCCAGCAGTGCACACATTACTGGTTATCAGCCCCAGCATTTT
-,TRBJ2-2,TRBV11-2,-,CASSHNSGTLNTGELFF,TGTGCCAGCAGCCATAACTCCGGGACACTGAACACCGGGGAGCTGTTTTTT
-,TRBJ2-2,TRBV6-1,-,CASRSYRVGSGELFF,TGTGCCAGCAGGTCATACAGGGTGGGGTCCGGGGAGCTGTTTTTT
once,TRBJ1-2,TRBV19,TRBD1,CASRSSGGGYTF,TGTGCCAGTAGATCTTCAGGGGGCGGCTACACCTTC
-,TRBJ1-2,TRBV28,-,CASSLSSGPKRSGYTF,TGTGCCAGCAGTTTAAGTTCAGGACCCAAGCGGTCGGGCTACACCTTC
-,TRBJ2-1,TRBV19,TRBD2,CASSILLTSGRSSSYNEQFF,TGTGCCAGTAGTATCCTCCTTACTAGCGGGAGAAGTTCCTCCTACAATGAGCAGTTCTTC
-,TRBJ2-2,TRBV11-3,-,CASSFRGNTGELFF,TGTGCCAGCAGCTTCCGGGGGAACACCGGGGAGCTGTTTTTT
-,TRBJ1-5,TRBV4-1,-,CASSHLGGSDNQPQHF,TGCGCCAGCAGCCACCTAGGTGGGTCAGACAATCAGCCCCAGCATTTT
few,TRBJ2-2,TRBV30,TRBD2,CALRSGLATLTGELFF,TGTGCCTTACGGTCCGGACTAGCGACACTCACCGGGGAGCTGTTTTTT
-,TRBJ1-1,TRBV2,-,CASSAQEGNTEAFF,TGTGCCAGCAGTGCCCAGGAGGGGAACACTGAAGCTTTCTTT
few,TRBJ1-2,TRBV28,-,CASSLGSYGYTF,TGTGCCAGCAGTTTAGGGTCCTATGGCTACACCTTC
-,TRBJ2-5,TRBV28,TRBD2,CASSATNMEGLAREETQYF,TGTGCCAGCAGCGCGACTAACATGGAGGGACTAGCAAGGGAAGAGACCCAGTACTTC
-,TRBJ1-3,TRBV15,-,CATSRGSGNTIYF,TGTGCCACCAGCCGGGGGTCGGGAAACACCATATATTTT
-,TRBJ1-4,TRBV9,-,CASSVAGLLNEKLFF,TGTGCCAGCAGCGTGGCGGGACTGCTCAATGAAAAACTGTTTTTT
-,TRBJ2-1,TRBV28,-,CASSDGNPGPREQFF,TGTGCCAGCAGCGATGGAAACCCGGGACCCCGAGAGCAGTTCTTC